Listed below are T cell receptor beta chains from one sample, sequenced in a study of blood T cell repertoires in COVID-19. Libraries were prepared by immunoSEQ multiplex PCR; TCRdb keeps only in-frame clonotypes and omits some of them. This table holds roughly 180,000 clones, more than 80% found once. The sequencing input was peripheral blood. Source of these receptors: a human donor in a cohort sampled during active COVID-19. Each CDR3 is given with its conserved first and last residue. The D gene is left open where the match is weak. Expanded clones are given a class, and other clones once, few, many or no size at all.

cdr3_nt cdr3_aa d_call j_call clone_size v_call
TGTGCCAGCAGCTTAGGGACAGGTCAGCCCTACAATGAGCAGTTCTTC CASSLGTGQPYNEQFF TRBD1 TRBJ2-1 . TRBV5-4
TGTGCCAGCAGCCTCCAGGGTTTTTGGAGCACAGATACGCAGTATTTT CASSLQGFWSTDTQYF . TRBJ2-3 . TRBV5-4
TGTGCCAGTAGTATTGGGACAGGGGGCATCTACGAGCAGTACTTC CASSIGTGGIYEQYF TRBD1 TRBJ2-7 . TRBV19
TGCGCCAGCAGCTCGACAGGGACCGGCCAACAAGAGACCCAGTACTTC CASSSTGTGQQETQYF TRBD1 TRBJ2-5 . TRBV5-1
TGCAGCGTTGTACAGGGCCTCAACTATGGCTACACCTTC CSVVQGLNYGYTF . TRBJ1-2 few TRBV29-1
TGTGCCATCAGCCCCGGGACAGGGGACACCGGGGAGCTGTTTTTT CAISPGTGDTGELFF TRBD1 TRBJ2-2 . TRBV10-3
TGTGCCAGCAGTGCTTTCAGGAATTCCGGCTACACCTTC CASSAFRNSGYTF . TRBJ1-2 few TRBV14
TGCGCCAGCACCGACATTGGCGCAACTAATGAAAAACTGTTTTTT CASTDIGATNEKLFF . TRBJ1-4 . TRBV5-1
TGTGCCAGTAGTACCTACCCCGGGACAGGGGCCGGGGAGCTGTTTTTT CASSTYPGTGAGELFF TRBD1 TRBJ2-2 . TRBV19
TGTGCCAGCAGTATCGACAGGGAAGATGAAAAACTGTTTTTT CASSIDREDEKLFF TRBD1 TRBJ1-4 . TRBV6-6
TGTGCCAGCAGCCAAGATTCCACATACGAGGGCTACGAGCAGTACTTC CASSQDSTYEGYEQYF . TRBJ2-7 . TRBV3-1/TRBV3-2